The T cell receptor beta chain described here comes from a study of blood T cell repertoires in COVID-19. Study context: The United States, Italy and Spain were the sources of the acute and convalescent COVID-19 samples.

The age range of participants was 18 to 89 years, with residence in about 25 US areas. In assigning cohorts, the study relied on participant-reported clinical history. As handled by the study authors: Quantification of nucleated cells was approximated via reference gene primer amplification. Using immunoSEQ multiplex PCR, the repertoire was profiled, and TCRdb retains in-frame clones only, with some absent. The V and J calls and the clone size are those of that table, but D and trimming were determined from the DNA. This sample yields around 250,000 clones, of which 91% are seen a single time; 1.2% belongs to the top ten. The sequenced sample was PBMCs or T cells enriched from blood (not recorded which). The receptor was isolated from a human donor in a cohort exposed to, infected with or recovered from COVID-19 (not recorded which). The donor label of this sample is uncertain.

CDR3 loop: CAWTKLAGGTDTQYF. The CDR3 DNA reads TGTGCCTGGACCAAGCTAGCGGGGGGGACAGATACGCAGTATTTT. The rearrangement links TRBV30 to TRBJ2-3; 12 positions agree with TRBD2. The CDR3 covers 15 residues. V shed 4 bases, J shed 3 bases, and the junction held 5 bases outside the gene matches. Germline-derived CDR1 and CDR2 are GTSNPN and SVGIG (reference sequence).